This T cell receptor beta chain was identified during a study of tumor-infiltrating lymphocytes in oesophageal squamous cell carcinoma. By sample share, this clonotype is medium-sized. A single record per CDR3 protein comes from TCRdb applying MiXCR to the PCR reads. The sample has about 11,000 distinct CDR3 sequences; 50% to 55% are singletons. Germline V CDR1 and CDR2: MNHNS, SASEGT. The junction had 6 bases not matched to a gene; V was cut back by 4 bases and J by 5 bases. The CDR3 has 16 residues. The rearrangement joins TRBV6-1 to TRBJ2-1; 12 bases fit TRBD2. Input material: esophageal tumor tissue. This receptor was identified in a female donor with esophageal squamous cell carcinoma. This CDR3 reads CASSARLAGANNEQFF. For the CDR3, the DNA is TGTGCCAGCAGTGCAAGACTAGCGGGGGCGAACAATGAGCAGTTCTTC.